Below are 9 T cell receptor beta chains sequenced from a single sample in a study of STAT5B mutations in CD4+ large granular lymphocyte leukemia (dated 2022 in TCRdb). Receptor amplification or capture employed the immunoSEQ multiplex PCR assay. TCRdb re-hosts the immuneACCESS table, in-frame sequences only. Its copies lack some clones; in the studies checked, an unresolved V gene accounts for under half of them, and the cause for the rest is not known. This sample lists 30,000 or so clones; about 82% were detected once. Around 4% of the sample is taken by the ten largest. The sample comprised CD4+ T cells from blood buffy coats. The source is a human donor in good health.

This chain uses TRBV18 with TRBJ1-1, with D uncertain. Germline V lookup: CDR1 KGHSH, CDR2 LQKENI. V was pared by 1 base and J by 0 bases, with 0 bases between. The CDR3 spans 12 residues. The CDR3 loop reads CASSPLNTEAFF. The CDR3, as DNA: TGTGCCAGCTCACCACTGAACACTGAAGCTTTCTTT.

The V call is TRBV6-4, the J call TRBJ2-3, with 10 positions matching TRBD2. The CDR3 has 18 residues. The V segment lost 8 bases and the J segment 4 bases; nucleotides outside the gene matches: 18. CDR1 is MRHNA and CDR2 is SNTAGT in the germline V gene. DNA of the CDR3: TGTGCCAGCCAAAGCGGGAGGGCCTACAAAGGGAGCGCAGATACGCAGTATTTT. This translates into CASQSGRAYKGSADTQYF.

The chain is built from TRBV5-1 and TRBJ1-1; possibly TRBD1 for D (5 bases). V was clipped by 4 bases and J by 1 base, with 8 bases between them. The germline gives CDR1 SGHRS, CDR2 YFSETQ. CDR3 size: 13 residues. The CDR3 DNA follows: TGCGCCAGCAGCGAAGGGGCGAACACTGAAGCTTTCTTT. It yields the protein CASSEGANTEAFF.

The table lists this clone with a count of one. The chain is built from TRBV2 and TRBJ2-3; D may be TRBD1 or TRBD2 (5 bases each). This CDR3 is 14 amino acids long. The V gene's germline CDR1 is SNHLY and CDR2 FYNNEI. The germline V and J ends were trimmed by 9 bases and 5 bases, with 18 bases remaining between them. This CDR3 is CARRGEGVGDTQYF. CDR3 DNA sequence: TGTGCCAGACGGGGAGAAGGGGTCGGAGATACGCAGTATTTT.

This chain uses TRBV7-7 with TRBJ2-3, with D unclear. CDR1 SSHAT and CDR2 FNYEAQ come from the germline V gene (reference sequence). CDR3 length equals 13 residues. The ends were cut back, 1 base at V and 6 bases at J, with 8 bases in the middle. The CDR3 protein is CASSLGPGDTQYF. The CDR3 nucleotides read TGTGCCAGCAGCTTAGGTCCCGGGGATACGCAGTATTTT.

The gene calls are TRBV7-9 and TRBJ2-7; possibly TRBD2 for D (6 bases). CDR1 SEHNR and CDR2 FQNEAQ come from the germline V gene (reference sequence). V lost 0 bases to trimming and J lost 0 bases, with 12 bases between them. The CDR3 consists of 16 residues. CDR3 loop: CASSLAAGSSSYEQYF. CDR3 nucleotide sequence: TGTGCCAGCAGCTTAGCCGCGGGGAGCAGCTCCTACGAGCAGTACTTC.

V is TRBV11-2 and J is TRBJ2-3; 8 bases map to TRBD2. Germline CDR1 SGHAT, CDR2 FQNNGV. The CDR3 runs 17 residues. With 0 bases clipped from V and 1 base from J, the junction kept 6 bases outside the gene matches. CDR3 residues: CASSLDGTSLGTDTQYF. CDR3 coding DNA: TGTGCCAGCAGCTTAGACGGGACTAGTTTGGGCACAGATACGCAGTATTTT.

The chain couples TRBV7-8 to TRBJ1-6, with TRBD1 as a possible D gene (5 bases). The ends were cut back, 3 bases at V and 6 bases at J, with 12 bases in the middle. CDR1 SGHVS and CDR2 FQNEAQ come from the germline V gene. The CDR3 runs to 15 residues. Here the CDR3 reads CASSLSGQSNSPLHF. The CDR3 coding sequence is TGTGCCAGCAGCTTGTCAGGGCAGTCTAATTCACCCCTCCACTTT.

This clone was found once. The CDR3 DNA sequence: TGTGCCAGCACTTTAGGGGGACTTTCCACAGATACGCAGTATTTT. Translation gives CASTLGGLSTDTQYF. The genes are TRBV6-5 and TRBJ2-3; either TRBD1 or TRBD2 may supply D (6 bases each). V was cut by 7 bases and J by 2 bases, with 16 bases left in between. Per the germline V gene, CDR1 is MNHEY and CDR2 is SVGAGI. CDR3 length equals 15 residues.